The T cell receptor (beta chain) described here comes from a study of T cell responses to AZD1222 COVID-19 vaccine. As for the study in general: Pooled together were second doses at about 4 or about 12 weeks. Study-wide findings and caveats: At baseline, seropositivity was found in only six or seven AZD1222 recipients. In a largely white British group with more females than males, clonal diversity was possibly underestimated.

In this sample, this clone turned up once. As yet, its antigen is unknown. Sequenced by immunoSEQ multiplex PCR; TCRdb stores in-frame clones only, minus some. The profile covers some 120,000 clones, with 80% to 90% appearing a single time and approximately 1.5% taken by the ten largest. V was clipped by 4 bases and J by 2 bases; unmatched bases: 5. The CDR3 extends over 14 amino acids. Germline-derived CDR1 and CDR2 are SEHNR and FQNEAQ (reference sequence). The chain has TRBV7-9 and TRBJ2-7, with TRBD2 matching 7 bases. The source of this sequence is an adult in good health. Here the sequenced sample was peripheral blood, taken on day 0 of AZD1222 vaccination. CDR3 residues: CASSSAGVPYEQYF. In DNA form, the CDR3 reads TGTGCCAGCAGCTCCGCGGGGGTACCCTACGAGCAGTACTTC. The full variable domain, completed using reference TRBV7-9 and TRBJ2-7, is DTGVSQNPRHKITKRGQNVTFRCDPISEHNRLYWYRQTLGQGPEFLTYFQNEAQLEKSRLLSDRFSAERPKGSFSTLEIQRTEQGDSAMYLCASSSAGVPYEQYFGPGTRLTVT.